This T cell receptor beta chain is drawn from a study of cytomegalovirus exposure and HLA in healthy donors. Comment on this clone: The target antigen is unknown.

Primers for the PCR totalled 60 Vbeta and 13 Jbeta. TCRdb's copy holds only in-frame clones and misses some; the assay was immunoSEQ multiplex PCR. Of some 190,000 clones listed, 60% to 80% are singletons. This CDR3 contains 14 residues. J was trimmed by 3 bases and V by 9 bases; bases with no gene match: 6. Germline-derived CDR1 and CDR2 are MNHNY and SVGAGI (reference sequence). Notes on the study in general: Researchers catalogued approximately 170 TCR beta chains as cytomegalovirus-associated.

The sequenced sample was PBMCs. The source of this sequence is a woman aged 30 to 39 in good health and CMV-seropositive. V gene TRBV6-6 combines with J gene TRBJ1-2; 11 nucleotides agree with TRBD1. The CDR3 here is CASGPGQGDYGYTF. The CDR3 DNA reads as TGTGCCAGTGGGCCGGGACAGGGGGACTATGGCTACACCTTC.